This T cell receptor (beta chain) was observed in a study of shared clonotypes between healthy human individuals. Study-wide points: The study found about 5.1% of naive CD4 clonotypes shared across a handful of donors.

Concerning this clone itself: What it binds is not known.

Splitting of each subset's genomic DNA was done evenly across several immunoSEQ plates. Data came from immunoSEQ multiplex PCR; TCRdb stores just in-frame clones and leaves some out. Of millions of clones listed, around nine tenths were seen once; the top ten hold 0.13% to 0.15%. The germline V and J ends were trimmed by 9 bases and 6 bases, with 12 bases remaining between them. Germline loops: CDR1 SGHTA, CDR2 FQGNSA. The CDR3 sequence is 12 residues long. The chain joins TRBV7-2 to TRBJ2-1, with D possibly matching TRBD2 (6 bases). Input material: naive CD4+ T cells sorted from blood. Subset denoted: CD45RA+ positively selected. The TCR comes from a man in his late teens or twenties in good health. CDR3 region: CASGTSGNEQFF. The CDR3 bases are TGTGCCAGTGGGACTTCGGGCAATGAGCAGTTCTTC.